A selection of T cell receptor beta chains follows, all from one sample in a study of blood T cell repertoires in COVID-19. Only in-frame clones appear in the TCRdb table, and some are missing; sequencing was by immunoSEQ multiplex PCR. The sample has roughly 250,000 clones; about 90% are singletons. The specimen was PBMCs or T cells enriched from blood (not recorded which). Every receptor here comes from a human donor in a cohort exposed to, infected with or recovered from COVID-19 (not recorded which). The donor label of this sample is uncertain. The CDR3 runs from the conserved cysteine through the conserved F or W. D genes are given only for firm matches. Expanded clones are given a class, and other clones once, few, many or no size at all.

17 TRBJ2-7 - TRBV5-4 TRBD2 TGTGCCAGCAGCTTTGTAGTTCCAGGTCCGGGGGGATACGAGCAGTACTTC CASSFVVPGPGGYEQYF
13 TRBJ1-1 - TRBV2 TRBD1 TGTGCCAGCCAGGGGGCAGGGGTCACTGAAGCTTTCTTT CASQGAGVTEAFF
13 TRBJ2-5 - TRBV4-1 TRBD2 TGCGCCAGCAGCCGCGGGGGGCTGGAGACCCAGTACTTC CASSRGGLETQYF
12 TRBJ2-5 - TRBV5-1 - TGCGCCAGCAGCTTGGCCGGGGAGACCCAGTACTTC CASSLAGETQYF
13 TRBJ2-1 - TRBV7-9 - TGTGCCAGCAGCCGCGCCCGGGGGAATGAGCAGTTCTTC CASSRARGNEQFF
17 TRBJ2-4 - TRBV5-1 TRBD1 TGCGCCAGCAGCTTGGGATCCCCAGGGGGCGCCAAAAACATTCAGTACTTC CASSLGSPGGAKNIQYF
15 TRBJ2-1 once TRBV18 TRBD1 TGTGCCAGCTCACCAACGCAGGGGGACTACAATGAGCAGTTCTTC CASSPTQGDYNEQFF
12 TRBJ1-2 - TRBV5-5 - TGTGCCAGCAGCTTGGGTATCTATGGCTACACCTTC CASSLGIYGYTF
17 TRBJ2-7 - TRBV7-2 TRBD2 TGTGCCAGCAGCTTAGGGACTAGCGGGGGATTCCCCTACGAGCAGTACTTC CASSLGTSGGFPYEQYF
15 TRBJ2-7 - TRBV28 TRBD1 TGTGCCAGCAGTTCAGGACAGGAATACGCCTACGAGCAGTACTTC CASSSGQEYAYEQYF
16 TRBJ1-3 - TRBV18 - TGTGCCAGCTCCTCTCCGGAACAGGGCGGCGGAAACACCATATATTTT CASSSPEQGGGNTIYF
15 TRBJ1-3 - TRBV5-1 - TGCGCCAGCAGCTTGTCTGCAGGGGAGGGAAACACCATATATTTT CASSLSAGEGNTIYF
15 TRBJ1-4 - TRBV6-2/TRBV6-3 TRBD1 TGTGCCAGCAGCCTCCGGACAGGTCTTAATGAAAAACTGTTTTTT CASSLRTGLNEKLFF
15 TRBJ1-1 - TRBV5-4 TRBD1 TGTGCCAGCAGCTTGGAACAGGGGAGAAACACTGAAGCTTTCTTT CASSLEQGRNTEAFF
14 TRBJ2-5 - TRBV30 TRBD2 TGTGCCCCGGGGGGAGCGGGGGGCCTAGAGACCCAGTACTTC CAPGGAGGLETQYF
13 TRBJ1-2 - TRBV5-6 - TGTGCCAGCAGCTTGGGGCAGGACTATGGCTACACCTTC CASSLGQDYGYTF
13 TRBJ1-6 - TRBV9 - TGTGCCAGCAGCGTATGGGAGGGATCACCCCTCCACTTT CASSVWEGSPLHF
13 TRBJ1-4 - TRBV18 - TGTGCCAGCTCAAGGCGGGTAGATGAAAAACTGTTTTTT CASSRRVDEKLFF
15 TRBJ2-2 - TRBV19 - TGTGCCAGTAGTATGGAGGGGGCGTTCACCGGGGAGCTGTTTTTT CASSMEGAFTGELFF
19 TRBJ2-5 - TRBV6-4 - TGTGCCAGCACCGACTACCCAACAACGGGACTTACTTCTAGGGAGACCCAGTACTTC CASTDYPTTGLTSRETQYF
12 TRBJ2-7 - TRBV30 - TGTGCCTGGGGGGGAGACTGGTACGAGCAGTACTTC CAWGGDWYEQYF
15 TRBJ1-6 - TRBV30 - TGTGCCTGGAGTGTACGGCCCACCCTAGATTCACCCCTCCACTTT CAWSVRPTLDSPLHF
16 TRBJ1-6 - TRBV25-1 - TGTGCCAGCAGTGAAGGGGCAGCTCGTGGAAATTCACCCCTCCACTTT CASSEGAARGNSPLHF
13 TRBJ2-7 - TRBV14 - TGTGCCAGCAGCCCCGCGAGGGCGTTCGAGCAGTACTTC CASSPARAFEQYF
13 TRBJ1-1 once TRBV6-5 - TGTGCCAGCAGACATACCCAGAACACTGAAGCTTTCTTT CASRHTQNTEAFF
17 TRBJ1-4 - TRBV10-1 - TGCGCCAGCAGTGAGCTCCCCGGAGGGAACCTCAATGAAAAACTGTTTTTT CASSELPGGNLNEKLFF
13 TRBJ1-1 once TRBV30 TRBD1 TGTGCCTGGAGGCAGGGGGCAGGCTCAGTAGCTTTCTTT CAWRQGAGSVAFF
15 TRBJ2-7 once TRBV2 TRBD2 TGTGCCAGCAGTGGGGGTCGCGGGAGGGCCTACGAGCAGTACTTC CASSGGRGRAYEQYF
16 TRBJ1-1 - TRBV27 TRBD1 TGTGCCAGCAGTCGGGACAGGGGCGCCGAGAACACTGAAGCTTTCTTT CASSRDRGAENTEAFF
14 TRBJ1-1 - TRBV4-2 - TGTGCCAGCAGCCAAATCCGACGAGGTGCTGAAGCTTTCTTT CASSQIRRGAEAFF
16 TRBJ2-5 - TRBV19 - TGTGCCAGTAGTATAGATCTATCTGCGGAGTCAGAGACCCAGTACTTC CASSIDLSAESETQYF
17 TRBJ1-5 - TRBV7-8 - TGTGCCAGCAGCTCGAGGCGCAGGGGACATAGCAATCAGCCCCAGCATTTT CASSSRRRGHSNQPQHF
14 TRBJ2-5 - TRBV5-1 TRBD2 TGCGCCAGCGGAGGGGCGGGGGGCCAAGAGACCCAGTACTTC CASGGAGGQETQYF
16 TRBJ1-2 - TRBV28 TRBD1 TGTGCCAGCAGTTTACAGGACAGGGCCCCTATCTCTGGCTACACCTTC CASSLQDRAPISGYTF
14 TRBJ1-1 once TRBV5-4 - TGTGCCAGCAGCCGCCAGGGTCTCAACACTGAAGCTTTCTTT CASSRQGLNTEAFF
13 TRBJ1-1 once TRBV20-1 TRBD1 TGCAGTGCTAGTACAGGGGTCCACACTGAAGCTTTCTTT CSASTGVHTEAFF
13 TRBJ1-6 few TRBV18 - TGTGCCAGCTCACCACAGGGGGATTCACCCCTCCACTTT CASSPQGDSPLHF
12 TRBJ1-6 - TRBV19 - TGTGCCAGTAGTATAGCATCTTCACCCCTCCACTTT CASSIASSPLHF
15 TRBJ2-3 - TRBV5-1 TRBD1 TGCGCCAGCAGCTTGGGCACAGGGGGCTCAGATACGCAGTATTTT CASSLGTGGSDTQYF
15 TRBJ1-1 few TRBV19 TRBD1 TGTGCCAGTAGTCAGCTCGGACAGGGAAGCACTGAAGCTTTCTTT CASSQLGQGSTEAFF
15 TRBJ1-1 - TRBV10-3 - TGTGCCATCAGTGGAGTGGGGGGAGTGGCCACTGAAGCTTTCTTT CAISGVGGVATEAFF
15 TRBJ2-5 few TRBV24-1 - TGTGCCACCAGTGATCTCCGAGGGGGTAGAGAGACCCAGTACTTC CATSDLRGGRETQYF
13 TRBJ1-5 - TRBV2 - TGTGCCAGCACCGGGGGTTGGAATCAGCCCCAGCATTTT CASTGGWNQPQHF
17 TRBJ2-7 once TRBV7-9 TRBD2 TGTGCCAGCAGCCGTTTCCGGACTAGGGGCCACTACTACGAGCAGTACTTC CASSRFRTRGHYYEQYF
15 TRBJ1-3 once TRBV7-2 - TGTGCCAGCAGCTCGACTCATAGCTCTGGAAACACCATATATTTT CASSSTHSSGNTIYF
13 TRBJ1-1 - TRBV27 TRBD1 TGTGCCAGCAGTCTGACAGGGGACACTGAAGCTTTCTTT CASSLTGDTEAFF
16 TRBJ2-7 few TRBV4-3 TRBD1 TGCGCCAGCAGCCAAGAATTTTCAGGGGGCTCCTACGAGCAGTACTTC CASSQEFSGGSYEQYF
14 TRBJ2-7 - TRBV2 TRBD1 TGTGCCAGCAGTCCTCCGGGACAGGGAAGTGAGCAGTACTTC CASSPPGQGSEQYF
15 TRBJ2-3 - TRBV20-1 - TGCAGTGCTAGTCGCGACACGTTCAACACAGATACGCAGTATTTT CSASRDTFNTDTQYF
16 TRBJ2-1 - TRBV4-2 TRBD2 TGTGCCAGCAGCCAAGATAGGACTAGCGGGGGTAATGAGCAGTTCTTC CASSQDRTSGGNEQFF
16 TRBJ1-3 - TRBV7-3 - TGTGCCAGCAGCTACAGCAGGGTAGGACGTGGAAACACCATATATTTT CASSYSRVGRGNTIYF
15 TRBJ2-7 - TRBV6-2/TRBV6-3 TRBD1 TGTGCCAGCAGTGACCGGGGACAGGGAGTCTACGAGCAGTACTTC CASSDRGQGVYEQYF
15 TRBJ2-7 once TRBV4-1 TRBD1 TGCGCCAGCAGCCAACGACAGGGTTCGGGCTACGAGCAGTACTTC CASSQRQGSGYEQYF
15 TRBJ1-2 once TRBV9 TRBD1 TGTGCCAGCAGACGGGGGACAGGGGGCAACTATGGCTACACCTTC CASRRGTGGNYGYTF